Each of the 12 T cell receptor beta chains below was sequenced from the same sample in a study of blood T cell repertoires in COVID-19. Repertoires were generated with immunoSEQ multiplex PCR, while TCRdb's copy carries only in-frame clones and drops some. The sample has 250,000 to 350,000 clones, roughly 90% seen once. Input material: PBMCs or T cells enriched from blood (not recorded which). The receptors derive from a woman between 18 and 29 years old who had recovered from COVID-19.

CDR3 coding DNA: TGTGCCAGCAGTTACGCAGTCACAATCTTGAACACCGGGGAGCTGTTTTTT. Amino acid sequence: CASSYAVTILNTGELFF. The rearrangement joins TRBV6-2 or TRBV6-3 to TRBJ2-2; D is ambiguous. This CDR3 has 17 residues. The germline V and J ends were trimmed by 2 bases and 1 base, with 14 bases remaining between them. Per germline, CDR1 MNHEY and CDR2 SVGEGT.

The J gene is TRBJ2-2, the V gene TRBV5-4, with 7 nucleotides matching TRBD2. The ends lost 5 bases at V and 1 base at J; junction bases unmatched: 11. Germline CDR1 SGHNT, CDR2 YYREEE (reference sequence). This CDR3 has 17 amino acids. The CDR3 sequence is CASSYSLTSLNTGELFF. For the CDR3, the DNA is TGTGCCAGCAGTTATAGTCTGACTAGCTTGAACACCGGGGAGCTGTTTTTT. Complete variable domain (other parts from reference TRBV5-4 and TRBJ2-2): ETGVTQSPTHLIKTRGQQVTLRCSSQSGHNTVSWYQQALGQGPQFIFQYYREEENGRGNFPPRFSGLQFPNYSSELNVNALELDDSALYLCASSYSLTSLNTGELFFGEGSRLTVL.

This clone was seen only once. The chain joins TRBV19 to TRBJ1-1; possible D gene TRBD1, 5 bases. Trimming shortened V by 7 bases and J by 1 base, and 16 bases separated the two germline ends. CDR3 length: 15 residues. The germline V gene has CDR1 LNHDA and CDR2 SQIVND (reference sequence). The CDR3 here is CASTLWDGGNTEAFF. For the CDR3, the DNA is TGTGCCAGTACCCTCTGGGACGGGGGGAACACTGAAGCTTTCTTT.

The chain employs TRBV28 and TRBJ2-7; D remains ambiguous. Looked up from germline, CDR1 is MDHEN and CDR2 is SYDVKM. The CDR3 is 11 residues long. Trimming cost V 5 bases and J 6 bases, with 8 bases left between them. CDR3 sequence reads: CASSPLGEQYF. DNA for the CDR3: TGTGCCAGCAGTCCCCTCGGCGAGCAGTACTTC.

The chain couples TRBV19 to TRBJ2-1; D perhaps matches TRBD2 (6 bases). The CDR3 totals 14 residues. V lost 11 bases to trimming and J lost 5 bases, with 19 bases between them. The germline gives CDR1 LNHDA, CDR2 SQIVND (reference sequence). This CDR3 reads CAVRGSSGDNEQFF. CDR3 bases: TGTGCCGTACGAGGGAGTAGCGGAGACAATGAGCAGTTCTTC.

This clone has more than one count but fewer than ten. The chain carries TRBV19 and TRBJ1-1; TRBD1 is a possible D gene (5 bases). The CDR3 has 17 amino acids. CDR1 and CDR2 (germline): LNHDA, SQIVND (reference sequence). V lost 6 bases and J lost 0, with 20 bases in between. CDR3 nucleotide sequence: TGTGCCAGTAGGTCACCGCGCTGGGGCGAGATGAACACTGAAGCTTTCTTT. As protein: CASRSPRWGEMNTEAFF.

This clone was recorded once. The chain recombines TRBV7-9 with TRBJ2-2, with D hard to call. V lost 5 bases, J lost 0 bases, and 13 bases lay in between. The CDR3 is 16 amino acids. Germline V gene sequence: CDR1 SEHNR, CDR2 FQNEAQ (reference sequence). CDR3 DNA: TGTGCCAGCAGCCCCCCACAGAATTCGAACACCGGGGAGCTGTTTTTT. It encodes CASSPPQNSNTGELFF.

CDR3 bases: TGTGCCAGCAGCCCCACCGGTCGGGGGGTGGTAGATACGCAGTATTTT. This sequence encodes CASSPTGRGVVDTQYF. V and J are TRBV5-8 and TRBJ2-3, with TRBD2 matching over 7 bases. This CDR3 region has 16 residues. Germline CDR1 and CDR2: SGHTS and YDEGEE. V shed 4 bases and J 5 bases; nucleotides not matched to a gene: 13.

J is TRBJ2-3 and V is TRBV7-3; 8 nucleotides align to TRBD2. Germline V gene sequence: CDR1 SGHTA, CDR2 FQGTGA. There are 14 residues in the CDR3. The trim removed 3 bases at V and 2 bases at J, leaving 1 base unmatched. The CDR3 bases are TGTGCCAGCAGCTTCGGGAGGGTCACAGATACGCAGTATTTT. This translates into CASSFGRVTDTQYF. Full variable domain (rest looked up from reference TRBV7-3 and TRBJ2-3): GAGVSQTPSNKVTEKGKYVELRCDPISGHTALYWYRQSLGQGPEFLIYFQGTGAADDSGLPNDRFFAVRPEGSVSTLKIQRTERGDSAVYLCASSFGRVTDTQYFGPGTRLTVL.

The rearrangement links TRBV3-1 (or the pseudogene TRBV3-2) to TRBJ2-3; the match to TRBD2 covers 7 bases. CDR1 and CDR2 from the germline V gene are LGHDT and YNNKEL (reference sequence). V lost 1 base and J lost 1; bases outside the gene matches: 2. The CDR3 is 15 amino acids. CDR3 sequence reads: CASSQAGGGTDTQYF. CDR3 nucleotides: TGTGCCAGCAGCCAAGCGGGGGGAGGCACAGATACGCAGTATTTT.

This rearrangement joins TRBV6-1 to TRBJ1-1; weak D call: TRBD1 (5 bases). The CDR3 extends over 17 amino acids. Germline V lookup: CDR1 MNHNS, CDR2 SASEGT. V shed 3 bases and J shed 7 bases, with 24 bases lying between them. Here the CDR3 DNA reads TGTGCCAGCAGTGAGGTGCCGACAGCACATTGGGGCAATGAAGCTTTCTTT. Translating gives CASSEVPTAHWGNEAFF.

This clone was found a few times. The rearrangement uses TRBV20-1 and TRBJ2-5; TRBD2 might be the D (6 bases). Germline V lookup: CDR1 DFQATT, CDR2 SNEGSKA (reference sequence). This CDR3 region has 11 residues. CDR3 protein: CGGQHQETQYF. In DNA, the CDR3 is TGCGGAGGGCAGCACCAAGAGACCCAGTACTTC.